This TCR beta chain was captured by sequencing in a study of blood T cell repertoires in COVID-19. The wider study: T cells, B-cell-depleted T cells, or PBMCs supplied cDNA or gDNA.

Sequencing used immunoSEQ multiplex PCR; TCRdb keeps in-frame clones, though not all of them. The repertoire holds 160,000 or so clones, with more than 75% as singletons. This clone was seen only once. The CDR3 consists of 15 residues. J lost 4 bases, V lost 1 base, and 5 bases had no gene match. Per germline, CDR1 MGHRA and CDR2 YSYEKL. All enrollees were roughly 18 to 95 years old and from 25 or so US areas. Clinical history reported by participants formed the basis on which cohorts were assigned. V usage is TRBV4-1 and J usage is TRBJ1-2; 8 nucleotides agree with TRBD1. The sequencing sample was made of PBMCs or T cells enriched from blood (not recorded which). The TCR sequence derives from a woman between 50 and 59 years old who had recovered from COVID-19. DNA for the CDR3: TGCGCCAGCAGCCAAGCCGTGACAGGGGTCTATGGCTACACCTTC. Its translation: CASSQAVTGVYGYTF.